The next 7 T cell receptor beta chains were all read from a single sample in a study of OX40 agonist ivuxolimab in advanced cancers. Receptors were amplified or captured by the immunoSEQ multiplex PCR assay. In TCRdb, the immuneACCESS table is reduced to in-frame sequences with V and J assigned. These tables do not hold every clone; where another copy was compared, an unresolved V gene accounts for under half, and the others remain unexplained. Here the sample has approximately 64,000 clones; roughly 83% occur a single time. About 0.75% of the sample rests with the top ten. The sample consisted of CD4+ or CD8+ T cells sorted from blood, taken in a trial of the OX40 agonist ivuxolimab. These receptors all come from an adult with an advanced solid tumor such as melanoma, head and neck, liver or kidney cancer.

The chain is built from TRBV19 and TRBJ1-2; TRBD1 matches 7 bases. With 3 bases clipped from V and 5 bases from J, the junction kept 9 bases outside the gene matches. The CDR3 extends over 15 amino acids. Germline lookup yields CDR1 LNHDA and CDR2 SQIVND (reference sequence). CDR3 amino acids: CASSMTGSGSYGYTF. The CDR3 DNA is TGTGCCAGTAGTATGACAGGGTCCGGTTCATATGGCTACACCTTC.

V gene TRBV6-1 combines with J gene TRBJ2-2; D is perhaps TRBD1 (6 bases). Trimming shortened V by 4 bases and J by 5 bases, and 14 bases separated the two germline ends. The CDR3 spans 15 residues. The germline gives CDR1 MNHNS, CDR2 SASEGT. The CDR3 DNA reads as TGTGCCAGCAGTGTAGGGACAATAGGGACCGGGGAGCTGTTTTTT. Translating it yields CASSVGTIGTGELFF.

This clone turned up a few times. The chain employs TRBV6-4 and TRBJ1-1; D gene unclear. The length of the CDR3 is 13 residues. Germline loops: CDR1 MRHNA, CDR2 SNTAGT. Deletions cut 5 bases from V and 1 base from J, with 8 bases between. The CDR3 DNA reads as TGTGCCAGCAGTCGGGAATCGAACACTGAAGCTTTCTTT. Translated: CASSRESNTEAFF.

The chain uses TRBV4-1 and TRBJ1-2, with 9 bases identical to TRBD1. Germline V gives CDR1 MGHRA, CDR2 YSYEKL. J gave up 4 bases and V 4 bases, and 13 bases lay outside the gene matches. This CDR3 region has 17 residues. The CDR3 protein is CASSPSRPGQGTYGYTF. In DNA, the CDR3 is TGCGCCAGCAGCCCCTCCAGACCGGGACAGGGCACCTATGGCTACACCTTC.

This rearrangement joins TRBV4-2 to TRBJ1-1; weak D call: TRBD1 (5 bases). CDR3 length equals 14 residues. V was cut by 8 bases and J by 0 bases, with 13 bases left in between. Germline V gene data show CDR1 as LGHNA and CDR2 as YNFKEQ. Written as DNA, the CDR3 is TGTGCCAGCCGCGGGTGGGGGTTGAACACTGAAGCTTTCTTT. Translating it yields CASRGWGLNTEAFF.

The chain couples TRBV6-1 to TRBJ2-2; 9 bases line up with TRBD2. Germline-derived CDR1 and CDR2 are MNHNS and SASEGT. CDR3 size: 17 residues. Trimming took 2 bases from V and 6 from J; bases not matched to a gene: 10. This CDR3 is CASSERGSGGAAGELFF. CDR3 bases: TGTGCCAGCAGTGAAAGGGGTAGCGGGGGCGCGGCCGGGGAGCTGTTTTTT.

This rearrangement joins TRBV5-1 to TRBJ1-6; 7 bases match TRBD1. Germline CDR1 and CDR2: SGHRS and YFSETQ. The junction had 11 bases not matched to a gene; V was cut back by 4 bases and J by 7 bases. This CDR3 has 16 residues. CDR3 sequence (DNA): TGCGCCAGCAGCCTACTGACAGGGACGGGGAATTCACCCCTCCACTTT. This encodes CASSLLTGTGNSPLHF. Variable domain in full (rest from reference TRBV5-1 and TRBJ1-6): KAGVTQTPRYLIKTRGQQVTLSCSPISGHRSVSWYQQTPGQGLQFLFEYFSETQRNKGNFPGRFSGRQFSNSRSEMNVSTLELGDSALYLCASSLLTGTGNSPLHFGNGTRLTVT.